These T cell receptor beta chains were read from a single sample in a study of technical replicates of blood from several donors. Using immunoSEQ multiplex PCR, the repertoire was profiled, and TCRdb retains in-frame clones only, with some absent. The profile covers approximately 85,000 clones, with 94% appearing a single time and 0.26% taken by the ten largest. The specimen sequenced was T cells isolated from PBMCs. All receptors derive from a human donor in good health. The CDR3 runs from the conserved cysteine through the conserved F or W. Fields, in order: D gene, J gene, clone size, V gene, CDR3 DNA, CDR3 protein. A D gene is named only where the DNA matches it firmly. Part of the rows lack a size; the others show once, few, many or a class for expanded clones.

d_call: .; j_call: TRBJ1-1; clone_size: .; v_call: TRBV27; cdr3_nt: TGTGCCAGCAGTTTCACCCAGGGAAGGTTCGCTGAAGCTTTCTTT; cdr3_aa: CASSFTQGRFAEAFF
d_call: .; j_call: TRBJ2-5; clone_size: .; v_call: TRBV6-1; cdr3_nt: TGTGCCAGCAGAGCCGGACAGTCTTGGGGGGAGACCCAGTACTTC; cdr3_aa: CASRAGQSWGETQYF
d_call: .; j_call: TRBJ1-2; clone_size: .; v_call: TRBV5-4; cdr3_nt: TGTGCCAGCAGCCGAACAGGGAACTATGGCTACACCTTC; cdr3_aa: CASSRTGNYGYTF
d_call: TRBD2; j_call: TRBJ2-3; clone_size: .; v_call: TRBV29-1; cdr3_nt: TGCAGCGCTCTCGGGAACAGTGGCGGGAGAAGCACAGATACGCAGTATTTT; cdr3_aa: CSALGNSGGRSTDTQYF
d_call: TRBD1; j_call: TRBJ1-4; clone_size: .; v_call: TRBV19; cdr3_nt: TGTGCCAGTAGTACACAGGGGCTTCATGAAAAACTGTTTTTT; cdr3_aa: CASSTQGLHEKLFF
d_call: .; j_call: TRBJ2-1; clone_size: .; v_call: TRBV4-1; cdr3_nt: TGCGCCAGCAGCCAAGACGGGACCGGGACAAGGCTCTTCTTC; cdr3_aa: CASSQDGTGTRLFF
d_call: .; j_call: TRBJ2-5; clone_size: .; v_call: TRBV5-1; cdr3_nt: TGCGCCAGCAGCTCCGTTTTGGAGGCTAGTGCACCTCAAGAGACCCAGTACTTC; cdr3_aa: CASSSVLEASAPQETQYF
d_call: TRBD2; j_call: TRBJ2-3; clone_size: .; v_call: TRBV6-4; cdr3_nt: TGTGCCAGCAGTAGGGGACTAGCGGGGACAGATACGCAGTATTTT; cdr3_aa: CASSRGLAGTDTQYF
d_call: .; j_call: TRBJ2-7; clone_size: .; v_call: TRBV28; cdr3_nt: TGTGCCAGCAGACTAGGTGTCGACGAGCAGTACTTC; cdr3_aa: CASRLGVDEQYF
d_call: .; j_call: TRBJ1-6; clone_size: .; v_call: TRBV19; cdr3_nt: TGTGCCAGTAGTATGGGGGGGAGCTCCTATAATTCACCCCTCCACTTT; cdr3_aa: CASSMGGSSYNSPLHF
d_call: TRBD1; j_call: TRBJ1-2; clone_size: few; v_call: TRBV19; cdr3_nt: TGTGCCAGTCGTCCGACAGGGACGAACTATGGCTACACCTTC; cdr3_aa: CASRPTGTNYGYTF
d_call: TRBD1; j_call: TRBJ2-7; clone_size: once; v_call: TRBV15; cdr3_nt: TGTGCCACCAGCAGAGATCGGGGACAGAGTTACTACGAGCAGTACTTC; cdr3_aa: CATSRDRGQSYYEQYF
d_call: .; j_call: TRBJ1-2; clone_size: .; v_call: TRBV6-1; cdr3_nt: TGTGCCAGCAGGTTTGCGGCTGCTAACTATGGCTACACCTTC; cdr3_aa: CASRFAAANYGYTF
d_call: .; j_call: TRBJ1-2; clone_size: .; v_call: TRBV7-9; cdr3_nt: TGTGCCAGCAGCTTCGTGGGAGATAACTATGGCTACACCTTC; cdr3_aa: CASSFVGDNYGYTF
d_call: .; j_call: TRBJ1-1; clone_size: .; v_call: TRBV30; cdr3_nt: TGTGCCTGGACAGGGCCAGCCCACATGAACACTGAAGCTTTCTTT; cdr3_aa: CAWTGPAHMNTEAFF
d_call: .; j_call: TRBJ2-7; clone_size: .; v_call: TRBV27; cdr3_nt: TGTGCCAGCAGTTCTTATCTTACGGGGATGTTCTACGAGCAGTACTTC; cdr3_aa: CASSSYLTGMFYEQYF
d_call: .; j_call: TRBJ1-1; clone_size: .; v_call: TRBV19; cdr3_nt: TGTGCCAGTGGCTGGTTGGGCGCTGAAGCTTTCTTT; cdr3_aa: CASGWLGAEAFF
d_call: .; j_call: TRBJ2-1; clone_size: .; v_call: TRBV29-1; cdr3_nt: TGCAGCGTTCTAGCTGCTAGGATGAGATATGAGCAGTTCTTC; cdr3_aa: CSVLAARMRYEQFF
d_call: TRBD1; j_call: TRBJ2-1; clone_size: .; v_call: TRBV5-1; cdr3_nt: TGCGCCAGCACAAGGGGGACAGGTGAATTCGCTGAGCAGTTCTTC; cdr3_aa: CASTRGTGEFAEQFF
d_call: .; j_call: TRBJ1-2; clone_size: .; v_call: TRBV5-1; cdr3_nt: TGCGCCAGCAGCTTGGGTCCAGTAAACAACTATGGCTACACCTTC; cdr3_aa: CASSLGPVNNYGYTF
d_call: TRBD1; j_call: TRBJ1-1; clone_size: .; v_call: TRBV4-1; cdr3_nt: TGCGCCAGCAGCCTACGGACAGGGGGGAACACTGAAGCTTTCTTT; cdr3_aa: CASSLRTGGNTEAFF
d_call: TRBD1; j_call: TRBJ1-1; clone_size: few; v_call: TRBV5-1; cdr3_nt: TGCGCCAGCAGCTCAGGGACAGCATCTAACACTGAAGCTTTCTTT; cdr3_aa: CASSSGTASNTEAFF
d_call: TRBD1; j_call: TRBJ2-1; clone_size: .; v_call: TRBV28; cdr3_nt: TGTGCCAGCAGTCTTGTAGCCAGGGGGCAAAATGAGCAGTTCTTC; cdr3_aa: CASSLVARGQNEQFF
d_call: .; j_call: TRBJ2-7; clone_size: .; v_call: TRBV14; cdr3_nt: TGTGCCAGCAGCCAAGAGCCGGACACAACAACTCTTTACGAGCAGTACTTC; cdr3_aa: CASSQEPDTTTLYEQYF
d_call: TRBD2; j_call: TRBJ2-1; clone_size: .; v_call: TRBV5-1; cdr3_nt: TGCGCCAGCAGCTTACTAGCGGGGGCCAACAATGAGCAGTTCTTC; cdr3_aa: CASSLLAGANNEQFF
d_call: TRBD1; j_call: TRBJ2-7; clone_size: .; v_call: TRBV19; cdr3_nt: TGTGCCAGTAGTATAGAACCGGGACAGGCCTCCTACGAGCAGTACTTC; cdr3_aa: CASSIEPGQASYEQYF
d_call: TRBD2; j_call: TRBJ2-3; clone_size: .; v_call: TRBV7-9; cdr3_nt: TGTGCCAGCTCCACTAGCGGGAAGGATACGCAGTATTTT; cdr3_aa: CASSTSGKDTQYF
d_call: .; j_call: TRBJ2-7; clone_size: .; v_call: TRBV5-1; cdr3_nt: TGCGCCAGCAGCTTGTACGCAGGGCAGGACCTACTGGAGCAGTACTTC; cdr3_aa: CASSLYAGQDLLEQYF
d_call: TRBD1; j_call: TRBJ2-4; clone_size: .; v_call: TRBV5-1; cdr3_nt: TGCGCCAGCAGCTTGGGACAGGGACACACCAAAAACATTCAGTACTTC; cdr3_aa: CASSLGQGHTKNIQYF
d_call: TRBD2; j_call: TRBJ2-1; clone_size: .; v_call: TRBV9; cdr3_nt: TGTGCCAGCAGCACGGGACTAGCGGAGACATACAATGAGCAGTTCTTC; cdr3_aa: CASSTGLAETYNEQFF
d_call: .; j_call: TRBJ1-3; clone_size: .; v_call: TRBV2; cdr3_nt: TGTGCCAGCCGCTACCGGACAGAAACGATAAACACCATATATTTT; cdr3_aa: CASRYRTETINTIYF
d_call: .; j_call: TRBJ2-6; clone_size: once; v_call: TRBV7-8; cdr3_nt: TGTGCCAGCAGCTTGTCCGTCGGGGCCAACGTCCTGACTTTC; cdr3_aa: CASSLSVGANVLTF
d_call: TRBD1; j_call: TRBJ1-2; clone_size: few; v_call: TRBV4-1; cdr3_nt: TGCGCCAGCAGCCAAGTTGCCGGGGACAGGGGGGGGTATGGCTACACCTTC; cdr3_aa: CASSQVAGDRGGYGYTF
d_call: TRBD1; j_call: TRBJ1-2; clone_size: .; v_call: TRBV15; cdr3_nt: TGTGCCACCAGCTCGACAGGGACTAACTATGGCTACACCTTC; cdr3_aa: CATSSTGTNYGYTF
d_call: .; j_call: TRBJ1-5; clone_size: .; v_call: TRBV6-5; cdr3_nt: TGTGCCAGCAGTTACCGAGGGAAGAGCAATCAGCCCCAGCATTTT; cdr3_aa: CASSYRGKSNQPQHF
d_call: .; j_call: TRBJ1-5; clone_size: .; v_call: TRBV10-3; cdr3_nt: TGTGCCATCAGTGATCGGAGTTATAGCAATCAGCCCCAGCATTTT; cdr3_aa: CAISDRSYSNQPQHF
d_call: TRBD1; j_call: TRBJ2-1; clone_size: .; v_call: TRBV10-3; cdr3_nt: TGTGCCATCAGTGTTGTTGGGACAGGGATCAACAATGAGCAGTTCTTC; cdr3_aa: CAISVVGTGINNEQFF
d_call: .; j_call: TRBJ2-7; clone_size: .; v_call: TRBV15; cdr3_nt: TGTGCCACCAGCAGGGAAAAAAGGGGCGGTCATCGGTTTGATTCCGAGCAGTACTTC; cdr3_aa: CATSREKRGGHRFDSEQYF
d_call: TRBD1; j_call: TRBJ1-1; clone_size: .; v_call: TRBV10-1; cdr3_nt: TGCGCCAGCAGTGAGGACAGGGTGAACACTGAAGCTTTCTTT; cdr3_aa: CASSEDRVNTEAFF
d_call: TRBD2; j_call: TRBJ2-1; clone_size: .; v_call: TRBV5-1; cdr3_nt: TGCGCCAGCAGCACCTACAAGACTAGCGGGAGCCAAAATGAGCAGTTCTTC; cdr3_aa: CASSTYKTSGSQNEQFF
d_call: TRBD1; j_call: TRBJ2-7; clone_size: .; v_call: TRBV7-9; cdr3_nt: TGTGCCAGCAGCCACTCGACAGGGGCCTACGAGCAGTACTTC; cdr3_aa: CASSHSTGAYEQYF
d_call: TRBD2; j_call: TRBJ2-2; clone_size: once; v_call: TRBV19; cdr3_nt: TGTGCCAGTAGTGACGGGGGGGGCACCGGGGAGCTGTTTTTT; cdr3_aa: CASSDGGGTGELFF
d_call: .; j_call: TRBJ1-2; clone_size: .; v_call: TRBV19; cdr3_nt: TGTGCCAGTAGGGGTGGGGCCTGGGACTATGGCTACACCTTC; cdr3_aa: CASRGGAWDYGYTF